This is a list of T cell receptor beta chains from one sample in a study of T cell changes during pregnancy in multiple sclerosis. Sequenced by immunoSEQ multiplex PCR; TCRdb stores in-frame clones only, minus some. This sample yields over 45,000 clones, of which roughly nine tenths are seen a single time; 0.35% to 0.45% belongs to the top ten. This specimen was CD4+ T cells from peripheral blood mononuclear cells, taken in the third trimester of pregnancy. These receptors were collected from a female donor with multiple sclerosis, enrolled in a pregnancy study. CDR3s include the opening cysteine and the closing phenylalanine or tryptophan. D genes are given only for firm matches. Size values are once, few and many counts, or a class for expanded clones, and some rows have none.

j_call clone_size v_call d_call cdr3_nt cdr3_aa
TRBJ2-7 NA TRBV7-2 TRBD1 TGTGCCAGCAGCTTCCGACCGGGACAGGACTCCTACGAGCAGTACTTC CASSFRPGQDSYEQYF
TRBJ1-4 few TRBV5-1 NA TGCGCCAGCAGCTTGGTCCCTATTAATGAAAAACTGTTTTTT CASSLVPINEKLFF
TRBJ1-2 once TRBV5-1 NA TGCGCCAGCAGCTCGGACAGCTATGGCTACACCTTC CASSSDSYGYTF
TRBJ2-5 NA TRBV6-4 TRBD1 TGTGCCAGCAGTGAGATACAGGGGGAGACCCAGTACTTC CASSEIQGETQYF
TRBJ2-5 few TRBV5-4 TRBD2 TGTGCCAGCAGCTCCGGGACTAGGCAAGAGACCCAGTACTTC CASSSGTRQETQYF
TRBJ2-3 NA TRBV5-4 TRBD2 TGTGCCAGCAGCTCCGTTTTAGCGGGGGGCCCGGCAGATACGCAGTATTTT CASSSVLAGGPADTQYF
TRBJ1-4 NA TRBV19 TRBD1 TGTGCCAGTAGTATTCAGGGGGCTAATGAAAAACTGTTTTTT CASSIQGANEKLFF
TRBJ2-3 few TRBV19 TRBD1 TGTGCCAGTAGTGACGACGACAGGGGGCCGGATACGCAGTATTTT CASSDDDRGPDTQYF
TRBJ1-4 NA TRBV4-2 NA TGTGCCAGCAGCCAAGATCTTTATAGACAGGCTAATGAAAAACTGTTTTTT CASSQDLYRQANEKLFF
TRBJ1-2 NA TRBV18 TRBD1 TGTGCCAGCTCAGCAGACGACAGGGTCGGTGGCTACACCTTC CASSADDRVGGYTF
TRBJ2-2 NA TRBV4-1 TRBD2 TGCGCCAGCAGCCAAGAGGGGACTAGCGGGGGATTCGGCGGGGAGCTGTTTTTT CASSQEGTSGGFGGELFF
TRBJ1-6 NA TRBV9 NA TGTGCCAGCAGCGTAGCGGGTCAGGGGCATAATTCACCCCTCCACTTT CASSVAGQGHNSPLHF
TRBJ1-5 NA TRBV7-9 TRBD1 TGTGCCAGCAGCTTAGGCGGACAGGGCAATCAGCCCCAGCATTTT CASSLGGQGNQPQHF
TRBJ1-1 NA TRBV7-9 NA TGTGCCAGCAGCGTCGTAGGGGCTGAAGCTTTCTTT CASSVVGAEAFF
TRBJ1-1 NA TRBV18 TRBD1 TGTGCCAGCTCTCACGGACAGGGGGAGGCCACTGAAGCTTTCTTT CASSHGQGEATEAFF
TRBJ1-6 NA TRBV9 TRBD1 TGTGCCAGCGGCCGGACAGGGGATTATTTAGGTTCACCCCTCCACTTT CASGRTGDYLGSPLHF
TRBJ2-3 NA TRBV29-1 TRBD1 TGCAGCGTGACAGGGGATCCGCAGTATTTT CSVTGDPQYF
TRBJ2-7 NA TRBV29-1 NA TGCAGCGTTGGCATCTCGGGAGTAACGGGCGAGCAGTACTTC CSVGISGVTGEQYF
TRBJ2-5 NA TRBV29-1 NA TGCAGCGGGGGGGGCCAGGGGGAGACCCAGTACTTC CSGGGQGETQYF
TRBJ2-5 once TRBV29-1 TRBD1 TGCAGCGTTGCCGGGACAGACCAAGAGACCCAGTACTTC CSVAGTDQETQYF
TRBJ2-3 NA TRBV7-9 NA TGTGCCAGCACCAGAGGTGGAGGGTTTGATACGCAGTATTTT CASTRGGGFDTQYF
TRBJ2-3 NA TRBV9 NA TGTGCCAGCGGAGAGGGAGCGTCAGATACGCAGTATTTT CASGEGASDTQYF
TRBJ1-3 NA TRBV13 TRBD1 TGTGCCAGCAGTAGAAACAGGGGGAACTCTGGAAACACCATATATTTT CASSRNRGNSGNTIYF
TRBJ2-6 NA TRBV19 TRBD1 TGTGCCAGTAGTACCAGGACAGGGGGTCTTGCTGGGGCCAACGTCCTGACTTTC CASSTRTGGLAGANVLTF
TRBJ2-6 NA TRBV9 NA TGTGCCAGCAGCGTAGGAGCGGCAGCCTCTGGGGCCAACGTCCTGACTTTC CASSVGAAASGANVLTF
TRBJ1-1 once TRBV19 TRBD1 TGTGCCAGTAGTACTGGACAGGGGGAATCCGTAGCTTTCTTT CASSTGQGESVAFF
TRBJ2-7 NA TRBV30 NA TGTGCCTGGGCCCGAGGCGGTCACGAGCAGTACTTC CAWARGGHEQYF
TRBJ2-5 NA TRBV18 TRBD2 TGTGCCAGCTCACCCGGACTAGCGGGAGAGCAAGAGACCCAGTACTTC CASSPGLAGEQETQYF
TRBJ1-2 NA TRBV7-2 TRBD1 TGTGCCAGCAGGGCAGGGGGTGTGTATGGCTACACCTTC CASRAGGVYGYTF
TRBJ1-5 NA TRBV11-1 NA TGTGCCAGCAGCTTAGAGGAGAATCAGCCCCAGCATTTT CASSLEENQPQHF
TRBJ2-2 NA TRBV7-7 NA TGTGCCAGCAGCCCTCGTACCGGGGAGCTGTTTTTT CASSPRTGELFF
TRBJ1-1 NA TRBV27 NA TGTGCCAGCAAGAAACCCGAGAGGGAAGGGGAAGCTTTCTTT CASKKPEREGEAFF
TRBJ2-2 NA TRBV10-3 NA TGTGCCATCAGTCCTCAGGGGACGGATAACACCGGGGAGCTGTTTTTT CAISPQGTDNTGELFF
TRBJ1-2 NA TRBV4-3 TRBD1 TGCGCCAGCAGCCACTTCGACGGGGACAGGGTCTATGGCTACACCTTC CASSHFDGDRVYGYTF
TRBJ2-7 NA TRBV16 NA TGTGCCAGCAGCCAACCCGATGCGGCAGGGAGGTACGAGCAGTACTTC CASSQPDAAGRYEQYF
TRBJ1-1 NA TRBV2 TRBD1 TGTGCCAGCAGCGCCGGGACAGGGAAGTTGACCCAAGCTTTCTTT CASSAGTGKLTQAFF
TRBJ2-1 NA TRBV19 TRBD2 TGTGCCAGTAGTATAAAGGGACTAGCGGCTTACAATGAGCAGTTCTTC CASSIKGLAAYNEQFF
TRBJ2-7 NA TRBV7-2 NA TGTGCCAGCAGCTTTGAAGCTCTACCCGAGCAGTACTTC CASSFEALPEQYF
TRBJ2-1 once TRBV5-5 TRBD2 TGTGCCAGCAGCTCTATCGGGACTACCAACAATGAGCAGTTCTTC CASSSIGTTNNEQFF
TRBJ2-2 NA TRBV5-1 NA TGCGCCAGTTTGGCCCAGGACACCGGGGAGCTGTTTTTT CASLAQDTGELFF
TRBJ2-1 NA TRBV18 NA TGTGCCAGCTCACCCATCAGCGTATACAATGAGCAGTTCTTC CASSPISVYNEQFF
TRBJ2-2 few TRBV10-2 TRBD2 TGCGCCAGCAGATATGGACTAGCGGGGGCGGGGAACACCGGGGAGCTGTTTTTT CASRYGLAGAGNTGELFF
TRBJ2-1 NA TRBV11-2 TRBD2 TGTGCCAGCAGCTTAGGGGCTAGCGGCTACAATGAGCAGTTCTTC CASSLGASGYNEQFF
TRBJ1-1 NA TRBV27 NA TGTGCCAGCAGTTTGATTTCAGGGGTGGGGGCTGAAGCTTTCTTT CASSLISGVGAEAFF
TRBJ1-1 NA TRBV7-8 TRBD1 TGTGCCAGCAGCGGGCCAGGGGGCCTTATATTTGCTGAAGCTTTCTTT CASSGPGGLIFAEAFF
TRBJ1-4 few TRBV5-1 TRBD1 TGCGCCAGCAGCTTGGCCGAGGGGGCAGGTGAAAAACTGTTTTTT CASSLAEGAGEKLFF
TRBJ2-1 NA TRBV30 NA TGTGCCTGGAGCTTGAGCAGGGCGCAGTTCTTC CAWSLSRAQFF
TRBJ1-2 NA TRBV6-1 NA TGTGCCAGCAGTGAGGCCGGGAATCCTTTTTATGGCTACACCTTC CASSEAGNPFYGYTF